This T cell receptor beta chain was documented in a study of CD8 T cells in Susac syndrome. Negative isolation yielded CD4+ and CD8+ T cells, and FACS enriched TEMRA cells. Random hexamers were used to reverse transcribe an amount of about 0.45 to 1 ug RNA. TCRdb processed the immunoSEQ multiplex PCR reads anew with MiXCR; each CDR3 protein has one entry. The profile shows about 200,000 distinct CDR3 sequences, 95% of them singletons. The sample consisted of CD4+ T cells from PBMCs. The sequence was collected from a human donor in good health.

CDR3 DNA: TGCAGCGTCCAAGGGAGCAATCAGCCCCAGCATTTT. It encodes CSVQGSNQPQHF. The gene calls are TRBV29-1 and TRBJ1-5; D gene uncertain. Looked up from germline, CDR1 is SQVTM and CDR2 is ANQGSEA. Trimming pared 6 bases from V and 1 base from J, leaving 7 bases between. The length of the CDR3 is 12 residues.